This T cell receptor (beta chain) originates from a study of cytomegalovirus exposure and HLA in healthy donors (dated by TCRdb to about 2017). In the study overall: According to an earlier analysis of several hundred of the donors, about 179 million T cells yielded roughly 100 million unique TCR beta sequences and 276 Gb of sequence data. Besides the first cohort of roughly 700 subjects, a separate validation cohort made up of 120 different subjects was used. Typing coverage varied by locus: roughly 620-640 donors for A, B, C, DRB1 and DQB1; 522 for DQA1; more than 600 for DPA1; around 450 for DPB1. A later analysis re-examined previously published TCR beta repertoires from 610 or so donors and added high-resolution HLA genotyping to investigate patterns of TCR occurrence. The study combined high-throughput TCR immunosequencing, statistical association of individual TCRs with disease status, and machine learning to predict cytomegalovirus infection status. The study was designed to test whether signatures of past pathogen exposure could be identified by cataloging public T cell receptors. Genome-wide SNP genotypes for about 55% of the 666 donors were used in a later genetic analysis, which treated that subset as a discovery cohort. All discovery cohort repertoires had been generated using a single sequencing platform. To decide whether each TCR beta V gene segment behaved as functional or pseudogenic, an earlier analysis of approximately 620 of the donors relied on high-throughput TCR beta sequencing. Donor age, sex, ethnicity and CMV serostatus were compiled together with the repertoire data. The study profiled the T cell repertoires of hundreds of subjects by immunosequencing and related them to cytomegalovirus serostatus. An early release that covered 640 HLA-typed donors contained approximately 300 gigabases of sequencing data and tens of millions of unique TCR sequences. Of the 350 to 400 genotyped donors, approximately 82% fell in the genetic ancestry cluster associated with self-reported Caucasian donors. Among 300 to 450 genotyped donors of the cohort, an average of about 240,000 unique TCR beta nucleotide sequences were sequenced per donor, roughly a sixth of them non-productive. Both class I and class II loci were covered by HLA typing, at four-digit resolution. Roughly 5 DR-DQ haplotypes were handled as single units for association and clustering because linkage in the cohort was strong. Rather than using new phenotypic data, the later analysis identified candidate immune exposures from TCR beta sequences and from how often those sequences occurred across donors.

Worth noting for this clone: Its specific antigen is unknown.

The library was produced with the immunoSEQ multiplex PCR assay. For the multiplex PCR, a mixture combining 60 forward primers for TCR Vbeta segments and 13 reverse primers for TCR Jbeta segments was used. A multiplex PCR assay on genomic DNA amplified the CDR3 region of rearranged TCR beta genes. The amplified TCR beta libraries were sequenced on the Illumina HiSeq System as 87-base-pair reads. The paper's processing steps were these. In a later analysis, tens of millions of unique TCR beta chains were counted across the roughly 700 repertoires, and around 10 million of these chains were shared by at least two donors. Raw reads were error-corrected and collapsed into unique sequences with a nearest-neighbor algorithm that merged closely related sequences to remove PCR and sequencing errors. CDR3 sequences were aligned to IMGT reference sequences to assign V, D and J gene segments. Each retained sequence needed at least a six-nucleotide match to both a V gene segment and a J gene segment. Rearrangements were classified as productive when the CDR3 lacked stop codons and remained in frame with V and J, and all other rearrangements were classified as non-productive. CDR3 was defined according to IMGT convention as the region running from the second conserved V-encoded cysteine to the conserved J-encoded phenylalanine. The earlier analysis of 500 to 600 of the donors excluded sequences that lacked an unambiguous match to a single V gene segment. An earlier analysis of some 500 of the donors classified V segments as functional when productive rearrangements were above 56.7% and as segregating when the standard deviation between donors was above 5%. A statistical classification framework was built to diagnose cytomegalovirus status from the catalog of TCR beta chain sequences. V and J gene assignment, in a later analysis, came from comparing TCR nucleotide sequences with IMGT/GENE-DB human TR gene sequences. In a later analysis, CDR3 sequences and most-parsimonious VDJ recombination scenarios were assigned using the TCRdist pipeline. A later analysis defined each TCR beta chain by its CDR3 amino acid sequence plus V-gene family, and excluded reads lacking a unique V-gene family. A later analysis removed over 500 highly shared, low-generation-probability nucleotide sequences to deal with suspected cross-contamination and a sequencing artifact. A later analysis calculated a clonal expansion index for each public chain from normalized within-repertoire ranks of inferred template counts. Generation probabilities in a later analysis came from a VDJ recombination model fitted to out-of-frame rearrangements, and those results were checked against IGoR. In a later analysis, TCR-TCR, TCR-HLA and TCR-CMV co-occurrence was scored with hypergeometric tests, and a repertoire-size bias correction was applied to TCR pairs. In a later analysis, false discovery rates were estimated by permuting HLA or CMV assignments 20 times. In a later analysis, co-occurring TCRs were grouped with DBSCAN, and TCRdist sequence similarity was added when clustering was performed within HLA-allele-positive subsets. For co-occurrence clustering, repertoires with fewer than 30,000 or more than 120,000 public chains were excluded, along with roughly 5 repertoires with anomalous nucleotide sharing. Here the immuneACCESS table is served through TCRdb, limited to in-frame sequences with V and J called. Missing clones are a known gap in these copies; in checked studies unresolved V genes cover under half, and the rest lacks a known reason. From that table come the V and J calls and clone size; the DNA was used to work out D and trimming. This sample's table carries 60,000 to 85,000 clones. Roughly 13% of the sample is held by the ten biggest clonotypes.

Taken from cysteine to phenylalanine, the CDR3 has 14 residues. Only CDR3 DNA remains: 42 bases, in frame from the first base. V was cut back by 4 bases and J by 7 bases, leaving a gap of 14 bases between them. Via the germline V gene, CDR1 is SGHRS and CDR2 YFSETQ. The cohort was made up of approximately 670 healthy bone marrow donors. Cohort members were all nominally healthy when sampled, although unrecorded immune exposures were likely present. The donor was CMV seropositive and was included in the group of 250 to 300 seropositive cohort members. A peripheral blood sample was provided by each donor, and peripheral blood mononuclear cells were used for TCR beta sequencing. The Qiagen DNeasy Blood Extraction Kit was used to extract genomic DNA from the blood cell samples. Study-level results and caveats: In both the original and validation cohorts, the classifier was reported to diagnose cytomegalovirus status with high specificity and sensitivity. Some IMGT-functional V segments, including TRBV6-2 and TRBV6-3, could not be distinguished by the 87-base-pair reads and were therefore excluded. A later analysis found that TCR association rates varied across HLA loci, with DRB1 alleles showing the most associated TCRs and HLA-C alleles the fewest. Broadly in line with IMGT annotations, most TCR beta V segments showed up in productive rearrangements about 90% or about 30% of the time in an earlier analysis of 587 of the donors. Correlated functional status among segregating V segments might reflect linkage disequilibrium, but an unknown experimental factor could not be ruled out. Presence/absence analyses assumed roughly uniform sequencing depth across donors, an assumption that may not hold. Several of the top co-occurrence clusters appeared to be linked to parvovirus B19, influenza, CMV and Epstein-Barr virus, according to a later analysis. A later analysis found that most CMV-associated TCR beta chains appeared HLA-restricted, with HLA associations seemingly driven largely by CMV exposure. A total of about 150 TCR beta chains were listed by the study as associated with cytomegalovirus. Specific HLA alleles were associated with 15,000 to 20,000 TCR beta sequences at a false discovery rate of 0.05 in a later analysis. According to the authors, the approach could potentially be generalized to other disease states and immunological phenotypes. This cohort had only TCR beta chains sequenced, and the lack of alpha or paired-chain data limited which features could be detected. Compared with equally common non-associated chains, HLA-associated TCR beta chains in a later analysis were more clonally expanded and had lower generation probabilities. Across donors, most TCR sequences were observed very rarely, whereas some public TCRs were present in many individuals. Because counts were too low, seventeen rarely observed V segments, including chromosome 9 orphons, were excluded from the earlier analysis of fewer than 650 of the donors. A further reported finding was that TCR beta sequences accurately predicted the HLA-A and HLA-B alleles for most subjects in the first cohort. When HLA alleles, especially DR and DQ, strongly co-occurred, TCR associations were difficult to assign to individual alleles. V-gene and J-gene trimming of TCR beta chains was associated with a missense DCLRE1C variant in a later genetic analysis, and the association was replicated in an independent cohort. The sequencing pipeline was judged likely to have produced a cluster of highly shared sequence variants as a technical artifact. Because HLA typing was unavailable for some donors at each locus, only the typed subset was used in association tests. A later genetic analysis reported fewer N-insertions in productive TCRs among donors in an Asian-associated ancestry cluster than the roughly 700-donor mean. CMV serostatus was the only immune exposure information available for the cohort. A few of the identified cytomegalovirus-associated TCR beta chains were confirmed in vitro to be specific for cytomegalovirus antigens.

The TCR was taken from a man in his fifties in good health and CMV-seropositive. Recombination linked TRBV5-1 to TRBJ1-4; too little of a D gene remains to name it. The sample was PBMCs. This receptor has the CDR3 CASSPGSEGEKLFF. In nucleotides, the sequence is TGCGCCAGCAGCCCGGGCTCGGAGGGTGAAAAACTGTTTTTT.